This T cell receptor beta chain was recovered during a study of beta chain features in type 1 diabetes. At the level of the study: No patient-donor differences in age, gender, total cells or subset yield.

As concerns this clone: Its antigen is as yet unknown.

Reverse transcribing all isolated RNA meant expressed TCRB transcripts were sequenced. Sequenced by immunoSEQ multiplex PCR; TCRdb stores in-frame clones only, minus some. Among hundreds of thousands of clones listed, about 14% were seen once. Germline V lookup: CDR1 SGHTA, CDR2 FQGNSA. The CDR3 consists of 11 residues. Trimming pared 3 bases from V and 12 bases from J, leaving 6 bases between. Study-wide results and limits: For Type 1 diabetes patients, all four CD4+ subsets carried TCRB CDR3s that were moderately but significantly shorter. PCR might favor shorter templates, but any such skew would affect patients and controls equally. Insertion counts at VDJ junctions were lower in type 1 diabetes patients, who also showed more deletions there.

This clonotype originated in a man aged 18 to 35 with type 1 diabetes. This chain connects TRBV7-2 to TRBJ1-6; D not certain. Sequenced sample: naive CD4+ T cells from blood. In nucleotides, the CDR3 is TGTGCCAGCAGCTTTATAGGACCCCTCCACTTT. The encoded protein is CASSFIGPLHF.